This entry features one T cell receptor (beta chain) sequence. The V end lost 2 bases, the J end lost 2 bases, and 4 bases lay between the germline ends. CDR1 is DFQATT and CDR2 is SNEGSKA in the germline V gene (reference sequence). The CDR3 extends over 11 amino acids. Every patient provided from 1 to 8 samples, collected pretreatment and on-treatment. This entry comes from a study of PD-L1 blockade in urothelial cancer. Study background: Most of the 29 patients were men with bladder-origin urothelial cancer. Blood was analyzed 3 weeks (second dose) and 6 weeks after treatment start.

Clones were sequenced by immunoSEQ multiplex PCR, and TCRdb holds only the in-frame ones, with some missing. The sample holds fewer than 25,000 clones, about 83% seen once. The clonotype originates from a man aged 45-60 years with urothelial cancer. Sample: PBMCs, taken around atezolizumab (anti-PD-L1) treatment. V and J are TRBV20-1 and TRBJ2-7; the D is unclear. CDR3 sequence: CSARLAYEQYF. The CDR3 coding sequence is TGCAGTGCTAGACTAGCCTACGAGCAGTACTTC.